This TCR beta chain was recovered during a study of T-cell reconstitution after alpha-beta-depleted transplantation in children. Unique molecular identifiers were incorporated during preparation of the TCRbeta library. In TCRdb, the PCR reads were re-called with MiXCR into one record per CDR3 protein. The sample has hundreds of thousands of distinct CDR3 sequences; 16% are singletons. This clonotype was picked up many times. The CDR3 is 14 amino acids. CDR1 and CDR2 (germline): SGHDT, YYEEEE. V lost 2 bases and J lost 0, with 8 bases in between. This clonotype was obtained from a human donor who donated a stem cell graft to a child with acute myeloid leukemia. The material sequenced was PBMCs from the stem cell graft donor, taken from the stem cell graft. The chain uses TRBV5-6 and TRBJ1-2, with unresolved D. The CDR3 sequence: CASSFAGPNYGYTF. CDR3 DNA sequence: TGTGCCAGCAGCTTCGCAGGTCCTAACTATGGCTACACCTTC. The whole variable domain, remainder taken from reference TRBV5-6 and TRBJ1-2, is DAGVTQSPTHLIKTRGQQVTLRCSPKSGHDTVSWYQQALGQGPQFIFQYYEEEERQRGNFPDRFSGHQFPNYSSELNVNALLLGDSALYLCASSFAGPNYGYTFGSGTRLTVV.